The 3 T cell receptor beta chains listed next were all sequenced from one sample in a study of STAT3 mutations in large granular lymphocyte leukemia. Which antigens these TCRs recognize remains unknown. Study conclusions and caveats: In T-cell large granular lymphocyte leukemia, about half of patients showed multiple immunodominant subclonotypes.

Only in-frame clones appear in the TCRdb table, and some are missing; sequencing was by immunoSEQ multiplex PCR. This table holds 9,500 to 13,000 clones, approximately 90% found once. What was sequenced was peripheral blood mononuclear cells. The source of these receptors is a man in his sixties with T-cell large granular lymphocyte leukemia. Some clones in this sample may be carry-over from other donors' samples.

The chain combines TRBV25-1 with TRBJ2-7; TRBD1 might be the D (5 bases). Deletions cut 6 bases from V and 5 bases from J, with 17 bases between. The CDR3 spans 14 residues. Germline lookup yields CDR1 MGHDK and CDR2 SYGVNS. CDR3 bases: TGTGCCAGCAGCCACGGGCAGGGTGGAAACGAGCAGTACTTC. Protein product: CASSHGQGGNEQYF.

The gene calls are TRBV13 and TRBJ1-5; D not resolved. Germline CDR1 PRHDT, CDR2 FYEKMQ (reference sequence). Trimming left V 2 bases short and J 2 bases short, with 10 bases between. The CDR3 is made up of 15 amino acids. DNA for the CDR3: TGTGCCAGCAGCTTAAGTCCAGAGCGCAATCAGCCCCAGCATTTT. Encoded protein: CASSLSPERNQPQHF.

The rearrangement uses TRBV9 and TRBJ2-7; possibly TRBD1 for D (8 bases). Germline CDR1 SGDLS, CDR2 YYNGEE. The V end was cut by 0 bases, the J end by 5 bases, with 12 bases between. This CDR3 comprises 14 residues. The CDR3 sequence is CASSVETGGDEQYF. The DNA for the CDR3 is TGTGCCAGCAGCGTAGAAACAGGGGGGGACGAGCAGTACTTC.